The 20 T cell receptor beta chains reported below all come from one sample, sequenced in a study of response to subunit inactivated influenza vaccine. TCRdb re-called the RT-PCR reads through MiXCR, storing one row per CDR3 protein. This table has 300,000 to 350,000 distinct CDR3 sequences, 20% to 25% appearing once. The source was PBMCs from blood, collected about 19 months after vaccination. Receptor source: a man aged 45 to 70 who received an inactivated influenza vaccine.

This clonotype has only a few counts. The chain has TRBV18 and TRBJ2-2; D is ambiguous. V shed 3 bases and J shed 8 bases, with 10 bases lying between them. Germline V gene data show CDR1 as KGHSH and CDR2 as LQKENI. The CDR3 sequence is 13 residues long. CDR3 DNA: TGTGCCAGCTCACCCTGGTCCACGGGGGAGCTGTTTTTT. Amino acids: CASSPWSTGELFF. Filled out from reference TRBV18 and TRBJ2-2, the complete variable domain reads NAGVMQNPRHLVRRRGQEARLRCSPMKGHSHVYWYRQLPEEGLKFMVYLQKENIIDESGMPKERFSAEFPKEGPSILRIQQVVRGDSAAYFCASSPWSTGELFFGEGSRLTVL.

This clonotype was seen more than once but under ten times. J is TRBJ2-5 and V is TRBV7-9; D may be TRBD1 or TRBD2 (5 bases each). This CDR3 has 16 residues. V was clipped by 2 bases and J by 5 bases, with 18 bases between them. CDR1 and CDR2 (germline): SEHNR, FQNEAQ (reference sequence). In DNA, the CDR3 is TGTGCCAGCAGCTTATATGGGGGTGAGGATACGGAGACCCAGTACTTC. Translated: CASSLYGGEDTETQYF.

This clonotype was seen a few times. The V call is TRBV18, the J call TRBJ2-7; 7 bases agree with TRBD1. Germline-derived CDR1 and CDR2 are KGHSH and LQKENI. V lost 3 bases and J lost 3; bases outside the gene matches: 14. CDR3 size: 17 residues. The CDR3 sequence: CASSPSGGWTWGYEQYF. The CDR3 DNA is TGTGCCAGCTCACCGTCAGGGGGATGGACCTGGGGCTACGAGCAGTACTTC.

The V call is TRBV10-3, the J call TRBJ1-1; a weak D match, TRBD1 (5 bases). The CDR3 spans 17 residues. Germline CDR1 is ENHRY and CDR2 is SYGVKD. Trimming removed 0 bases from V and 1 base from J, with 15 bases in between. CDR3: CAISESIVGRANTEAFF. The CDR3 DNA reads TGTGCCATCAGTGAGTCCATCGTAGGCAGGGCGAACACTGAAGCTTTCTTT.

This clonotype came up many times. The chain carries TRBV20-1 and TRBJ1-4; D gene uncertain. The CDR3 spans 11 residues. Trimming left V 3 bases short and J 4 bases short, with 3 bases between. The germline gives CDR1 DFQATT, CDR2 SNEGSKA (reference sequence). The CDR3 here is CSARLNEKLFF. CDR3 DNA sequence: TGCAGTGCTAGGCTTAATGAAAAACTGTTTTTT.

The chain combines TRBV1 with TRBJ1-1. TRBV1 is described as a pseudogene. This CDR3 contains 12 residues. The CDR3 DNA follows: TGCACCAGCAGCCAACAAGCGCAGAAAGCTTTCTTT. Its translation is CTSSQQAQKAFF.

This clonotype was seen only a few times. CDR3 DNA sequence: TGTGCCAGCAGCCCCCGGGTGTGGCGGGGGAGCACAGATACGCAGTATTTT. Amino acids: CASSPRVWRGSTDTQYF. The V gene is TRBV7-2, the J gene TRBJ2-3; 7 bases agree with TRBD2. Per the germline V gene, CDR1 is SGHTA and CDR2 is FQGNSA. This CDR3 is built from 17 residues. V shed 5 bases and J 0 bases; nucleotides not matched to a gene: 11.

A few counts support this clonotype. This chain joins TRBV27 and TRBJ2-3; 7 bases align to TRBD1. Germline values: CDR1 MNHEY, CDR2 SMNVEV (reference sequence). After removal of 4 bases from V and 4 bases from J, the junction contained 2 bases not matched to a gene. This CDR3 spans 13 amino acids. The CDR3 protein is CASSSDRADTQYF. In DNA form, the CDR3 reads TGTGCCAGCAGTTCCGACAGGGCAGATACGCAGTATTTT.

This clonotype was recorded at least ten times. The J gene is TRBJ2-2, the V gene TRBV5-6; unclear D gene. Looked up from germline, CDR1 is SGHDT and CDR2 is YYEEEE. V gave up 5 bases and J gave up 5 bases, with 10 bases separating them. This CDR3 comprises 13 residues. The CDR3 loop reads CASSLGRTGELFF. For the CDR3, the DNA is TGTGCCAGCAGTCTGGGAAGAACCGGGGAGCTGTTTTTT. Using reference TRBV5-6 and TRBJ2-2 for the parts outside the CDR3, the full variable domain is DAGVTQSPTHLIKTRGQQVTLRCSPKSGHDTVSWYQQALGQGPQFIFQYYEEEERQRGNFPDRFSGHQFPNYSSELNVNALLLGDSALYLCASSLGRTGELFFGEGSRLTVL.

The genes are TRBV4-2 and TRBJ2-5; 11 bases map to TRBD2. CDR3 length equals 15 residues. V shed 3 bases and J 2 bases; nucleotides not matched to a gene: 2. CDR1 and CDR2 (germline): LGHNA, YNFKEQ. CDR3 protein: CASSHPSGRQETQYF. Written as DNA, the CDR3 is TGTGCCAGCAGCCACCCTAGCGGGAGGCAAGAGACCCAGTACTTC.

CDR3 DNA: TGTGCCAGCAGTTACGGGGGCGGGCGACAGTACTTC. Its translation: CASSYGGGRQYF. The chain combines TRBV6-2 or TRBV6-3 with TRBJ2-5, with a possible D match to TRBD1 (6 bases). This CDR3 has 12 amino acids. Trimming stripped 2 bases from V and 11 bases from J, with 12 bases between. Germline CDR1 and CDR2: MNHEY and SVGEGT.

The CDR3 is CASILTANTEAFF. CDR3 DNA sequence: TGTGCCAGTATTTTGACAGCGAACACTGAAGCTTTCTTT. The V and J genes are TRBV19 and TRBJ1-1, with TRBD1 as a possible D gene (5 bases). The CDR3 runs to 13 residues. The germline V gene encodes CDR1 LNHDA and CDR2 SQIVND (reference sequence). Trimming left V 7 bases short and J 1 base short, with 10 bases between.

This clonotype was counted between two and nine times. The chain links TRBV6-1 to TRBJ2-5, with D unresolved. Germline V lookup: CDR1 MNHNS, CDR2 SASEGT. V was shortened by 5 bases and J by 2 bases, with 15 bases between the two germline ends. The CDR3 sequence is 15 residues long. DNA of the CDR3: TGTGCCAGCAGTCCTGAAACCGACTTTCAAGAGACCCAGTACTTC. Encoded protein: CASSPETDFQETQYF.

This clonotype appeared a few times. The chain combines TRBV28 with TRBJ2-1; 7 bases are a match to TRBD2. Losses at the gene ends were 6 bases for V and 7 bases for J; bases not matched to a gene: 6. The CDR3 consists of 13 residues. Germline CDR1 is MDHEN and CDR2 is SYDVKM. The CDR3 nucleotides are TGTGCCAGCAGCGGGGGGTGGGGGAATGAGCAGTTCTTC. It translates to CASSGGWGNEQFF. Using reference TRBV28 and TRBJ2-1 for the parts outside the CDR3, the full variable domain is DVKVTQSSRYLVKRTGEKVFLECVQDMDHENMFWYRQDPGLGLRLIYFSYDVKMKEKGDIPEGYSVSREKKERFSLILESASTNQTSMYLCASSGGWGNEQFFGPGTRLTVL.

This clonotype was seen a handful of times. The gene calls are TRBV29-1 and TRBJ2-1; tentatively, D is TRBD2 (7 bases). The CDR3 totals 15 residues. CDR1 and CDR2 (germline): SQVTM, ANQGSEA. V lost 6 bases and J 2 bases, leaving 17 bases between the germline ends. This CDR3 reads CSVRGGQGTYNEQFF. CDR3 sequence (DNA): TGCAGCGTACGCGGGGGCCAGGGTACCTACAATGAGCAGTTCTTC.

The rearrangement uses TRBV7-8 and TRBJ2-5; D could derive from TRBD1 or TRBD2 (5 bases each). The V end lost 5 bases, the J end lost 2 bases, and 12 bases lay between the germline ends. Germline CDR1 SGHVS, CDR2 FQNEAQ. The CDR3 is made up of 14 amino acids. CDR3 in DNA: TGTGCCAGCAGCCCATGGGGGAGTCAAGAGACCCAGTACTTC. This encodes CASSPWGSQETQYF. The variable domain in full, with the rest retrieved from reference TRBV7-8 and TRBJ2-5, is GAGVSQSPRYKVAKRGQDVALRCDPISGHVSLFWYQQALGQGPEFLTYFQNEAQLDKSGLPSDRFFAERPEGSVSTLKIQRTQQEDSAVYLCASSPWGSQETQYFGPGTRLLVL.

This clonotype was seen only a few times. This chain joins TRBV4-1 and TRBJ1-4, with D possibly being TRBD1 (5 bases). Germline V gene lookup returns CDR1 MGHRA and CDR2 YSYEKL. The CDR3 consists of 15 residues. Trimming stripped 0 bases from V and 8 bases from J, with 13 bases between. In DNA form, the CDR3 reads TGCGCCAGCAGCCAAGATGGCCTTCCAGGGGAAAAACTGTTTTTT. Its translation is CASSQDGLPGEKLFF.

The V gene is TRBV2, the J gene TRBJ1-1; D call uncertain. CDR1 and CDR2 (germline): SNHLY, FYNNEI. CDR3 length equals 13 residues. V was shortened by 7 bases and J by 0 bases, with 9 bases between the two germline ends. The CDR3 protein is CASNLDVNTEAFF. CDR3 DNA: TGTGCCAGCAACTTAGACGTGAACACTGAAGCTTTCTTT.

This clonotype was counted a few times. The genes are TRBV28 and TRBJ1-1, with no clear D. Germline CDR1 MDHEN, CDR2 SYDVKM. V was trimmed by 6 bases and J by 11 bases, leaving 16 bases between them. This CDR3 is built from 12 residues. DNA of the CDR3: TGTGCCAGCAGCTCGTCGAAACCCCAGGCTTTCTTT. The encoded protein is CASSSSKPQAFF.

This clonotype was seen more than once but under ten times. The rearrangement links TRBV28 to TRBJ2-3; 8 nucleotides align to TRBD1. The CDR3 runs 14 residues. Trimming cost V 2 bases and J 4 bases; bases outside gene matches: 2. Germline V gives CDR1 MDHEN, CDR2 SYDVKM. CDR3: CASSLDRGPDTQYF. The CDR3 DNA is TGTGCCAGCAGTTTAGACAGGGGCCCAGATACGCAGTATTTT.